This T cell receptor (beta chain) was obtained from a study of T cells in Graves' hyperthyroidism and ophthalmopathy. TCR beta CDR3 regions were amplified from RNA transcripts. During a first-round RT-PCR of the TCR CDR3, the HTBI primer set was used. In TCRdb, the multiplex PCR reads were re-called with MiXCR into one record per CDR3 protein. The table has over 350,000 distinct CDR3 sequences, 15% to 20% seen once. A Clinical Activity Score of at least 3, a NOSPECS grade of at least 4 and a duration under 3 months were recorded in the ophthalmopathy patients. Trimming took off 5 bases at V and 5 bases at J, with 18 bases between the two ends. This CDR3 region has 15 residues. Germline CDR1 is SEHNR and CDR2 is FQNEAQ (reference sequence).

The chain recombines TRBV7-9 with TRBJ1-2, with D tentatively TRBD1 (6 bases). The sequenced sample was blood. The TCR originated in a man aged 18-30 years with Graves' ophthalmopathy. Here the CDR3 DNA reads TGTGCCAGCAGCCAAAGTGTCAGGGGAAATTATGGCTACACCTTC. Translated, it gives CASSQSVRGNYGYTF.